The T cell receptor (beta chain) under discussion was sequenced for a study of T cell repertoires in cytomegalovirus infection. Study-wide background: Shared public TCR beta signatures pointed to both CMV infection and a matching HLA type. Study conclusions and caveats: HLA-C-restricted, CMV-specific TCR beta clonotypes were dominant ex vivo. There were carriers of CMV plus the relevant HLA, and cumulative public TCR beta family frequency identified them.

CDR3 length: 15 residues. Germline loops: CDR1 SGDLS, CDR2 YYNGEE. V lost 4 bases and J 1 base, leaving 11 bases between the germline ends. This clonotype was recorded a few times. The antigen is undetermined. TCRdb recomputed calls from the reads with MiXCR, one row per CDR3 protein. The sample consists of 35,000 to 55,000 distinct CDR3 sequences, more than 20% of them appearing once. The sequence was obtained from a human donor in good health (CMV status not recorded). Some clones in this sample may be carry-over from other donors' samples. This chain joins TRBV9 and TRBJ2-2; tentatively, D is TRBD1 or TRBD2 (5 bases each). Sequencing was performed on PBMCs, sequenced either directly or after in vitro stimulation (not recorded which). The chain's CDR3 is CASSPGTVNTGELFF. The CDR3 coding sequence is TGTGCCAGCAGCCCCGGGACGGTGAACACCGGGGAGCTGTTTTTT. The full variable domain, rest sourced from reference TRBV9 and TRBJ2-2, is DSGVTQTPKHLITATGQRVTLRCSPRSGDLSVYWYQQSLDQGLQFLIQYYNGEERAKGNILERFSAQQFPDLHSELNLSSLELGDSALYFCASSPGTVNTGELFFGEGSRLTVL.